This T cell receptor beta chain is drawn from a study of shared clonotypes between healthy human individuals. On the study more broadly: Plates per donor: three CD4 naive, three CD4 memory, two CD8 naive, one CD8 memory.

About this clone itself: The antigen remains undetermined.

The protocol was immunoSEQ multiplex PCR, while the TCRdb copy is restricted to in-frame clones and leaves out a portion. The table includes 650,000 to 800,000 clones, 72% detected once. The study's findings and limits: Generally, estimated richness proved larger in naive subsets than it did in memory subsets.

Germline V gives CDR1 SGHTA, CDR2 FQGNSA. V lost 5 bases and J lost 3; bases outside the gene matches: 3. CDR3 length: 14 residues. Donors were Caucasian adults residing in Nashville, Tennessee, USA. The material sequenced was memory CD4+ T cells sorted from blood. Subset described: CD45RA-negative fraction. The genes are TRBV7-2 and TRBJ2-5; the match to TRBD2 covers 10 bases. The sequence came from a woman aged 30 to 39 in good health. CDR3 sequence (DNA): TGTGCCAGCAGCATTAGCGGGGGGAAAGAGACCCAGTACTTC. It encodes CASSISGGKETQYF.